The clone carrying this TCR beta chain occurred a few times. The data originate from a study of blood T cell repertoires in COVID-19. Study at large: The origin of the acute and convalescent COVID-19 samples was the United States, Italy and Spain. Sample material is recorded as cDNA or gDNA derived from T cells, B-cell-depleted T cells, or PBMCs.

Authors' data handling: The authors estimated nucleated cell counts from reference gene primer amplification. Some clones are missing from TCRdb's copy, which holds only in-frame ones; the method was immunoSEQ multiplex PCR. For V, J and clone size, that table is used; D and trimming come from the DNA. This sample yields around 18,000 clones, of which over 60% are seen a single time; over 15% belongs to the top ten. Patients at the Seattle site were enrolled during active infection and followed longitudinally. Trimming cost V 6 bases and J 4 bases; bases outside gene matches: 6. Germline CDR1 is KGHSH and CDR2 is LQKENI. The CDR3 is 14 residues long.

The origin of this receptor is a man between 70 and 80 years old with COVID-19, enrolled during active disease. V is TRBV18 and J is TRBJ1-5, with TRBD1 matching 7 bases. Source material: peripheral blood. CDR3 nucleotides: TGTGCCAGCTCGCCAGGGACAGCTAATCAGCCCCAGCATTTT. Its protein is CASSPGTANQPQHF.